This passage covers 29 T cell receptor beta chains from one sample sequenced in a study of T cells after yellow fever vaccination. Each CDR3 protein is one row after TCRdb ran MiXCR on the 5' RACE reads. The data hold 450,000 to 550,000 distinct CDR3 sequences, with about 19% observed a single time. Specimen: PBMCs, collected 15 days after the yellow fever booster vaccination. These receptors all come from a man in his thirties or forties who received the YFV17D yellow fever vaccine.

This clonotype was counted between two and nine times. The J gene is TRBJ2-7, the V gene TRBV20-1; TRBD1 matches 10 bases. From germline, CDR1 is DFQATT and CDR2 SNEGSKA (reference sequence). V trimming: 6 bases; J trimming: 2 bases; junction bases outside the gene matches: 10. CDR3 size: 15 residues. CDR3 region: CSADREDRGTYEQYF. In DNA form, the CDR3 reads TGCAGTGCGGACAGAGAGGACAGGGGGACCTACGAGCAGTACTTC.

There are a few counts of this clonotype. The chain has TRBV28 and TRBJ2-1; TRBD2 agrees at 11 bases. CDR3 length: 13 residues. Trimming removed 10 bases from V and 7 bases from J; junction bases left unmatched: 6. The germline V gene has CDR1 MDHEN and CDR2 SYDVKM. CDR3 in DNA: TGTGCCACTACTAGCGGGAGTCGGAATGAGCAGTTCTTC. Residues: CATTSGSRNEQFF. Together with reference TRBV28 and TRBJ2-1, the CDR3 gives the full variable domain: DVKVTQSSRYLVKRTGEKVFLECVQDMDHENMFWYRQDPGLGLRLIYFSYDVKMKEKGDIPEGYSVSREKKERFSLILESASTNQTSMYLCATTSGSRNEQFFGPGTRLTVL.

This clonotype was observed a handful of times. The rearrangement links TRBV15 to TRBJ2-1; D unresolved. The V end was cut by 9 bases, the J end by 3 bases, with 12 bases between. The CDR3 totals 13 residues. Germline-derived CDR1 and CDR2 are LNHNV and YYDKDF (reference sequence). DNA for the CDR3: TGTGCCACTTCCCTGAGTAGCTACAATGAGCAGTTCTTC. Amino acids: CATSLSSYNEQFF. The full variable domain, rest sourced from reference TRBV15 and TRBJ2-1, is DAMVIQNPRYQVTQFGKPVTLSCSQTLNHNVMYWYQQKSSQAPKLLFHYYDKDFNNEADTPDNFQSRRPNTSFCFLDIRSPGLGDTAMYLCATSLSSYNEQFFGPGTRLTVL.

This clonotype was observed a handful of times. The V and J genes are TRBV29-1 and TRBJ2-3; 7 bases line up with TRBD1. Germline-derived CDR1 and CDR2 are SQVTM and ANQGSEA. The CDR3 totals 12 residues. After removal of 4 bases from V and 3 bases from J, the junction contained 1 base not matched to a gene. This CDR3 reads CSVVQGTDTQYF. DNA of the CDR3: TGCAGCGTTGTACAGGGGACAGATACGCAGTATTTT.

The chain links TRBV10-3 to TRBJ1-3; D is uncertain. The CDR3 sequence is 14 residues long. CDR1 is ENHRY and CDR2 is SYGVKD in the germline V gene. The germline V and J ends were trimmed by 3 bases and 4 bases, with 10 bases remaining between them. CDR3 nucleotides: TGTGCCATCAGTGACGGAAGCCGCGGAAACACCATATATTTT. Its protein is CAISDGSRGNTIYF.

This clonotype was counted many times. The chain links TRBV18 to TRBJ2-1; unclear D gene. Trimming took 6 bases from V and 0 from J, leaving 15 bases between them. There are 16 residues in the CDR3. Germline assignment: CDR1 KGHSH and CDR2 LQKENI. Here the CDR3 reads CASSLLALSSYNEQFF. CDR3 nucleotide sequence: TGTGCCAGCTCCCTCTTAGCTTTAAGCTCCTACAATGAGCAGTTCTTC.

The J gene is TRBJ2-4, the V gene TRBV5-6; D might be TRBD1 (5 bases). CDR3 length: 15 residues. In germline, CDR1 is SGHDT, CDR2 YYEEEE. V was pared by 3 bases and J by 0 bases, with 10 bases between. The CDR3 protein is CASSWTRLAKNIQYF. CDR3 DNA sequence: TGTGCCAGCAGCTGGACACGTCTAGCCAAAAACATTCAGTACTTC. The whole variable domain, remainder taken from reference TRBV5-6 and TRBJ2-4, is DAGVTQSPTHLIKTRGQQVTLRCSPKSGHDTVSWYQQALGQGPQFIFQYYEEEERQRGNFPDRFSGHQFPNYSSELNVNALLLGDSALYLCASSWTRLAKNIQYFGAGTRLSVL.

The gene calls are TRBV9 and TRBJ2-2; D is uncertain. V gave up 2 bases and J gave up 6 bases, with 17 bases separating them. Looked up from germline, CDR1 is SGDLS and CDR2 is YYNGEE. The CDR3 runs 16 residues. CDR3 in amino acids: CASSVFPQQTPGELFF. The CDR3 DNA follows: TGTGCCAGCAGCGTTTTCCCCCAGCAGACCCCCGGGGAGCTGTTTTTT.

This clonotype was detected only a few times. The chain carries TRBV29-1 and TRBJ2-1; TRBD2 matches at 8 bases. With 2 bases clipped from V and 12 bases from J, the junction kept 3 bases outside the gene matches. The CDR3 covers 11 residues. From germline, CDR1 is SQVTM and CDR2 ANQGSEA. CDR3 nucleotide sequence: TGCAGCGTTGAACTACTAGCGGTGCAGTTCTTC. Translated: CSVELLAVQFF.

This chain uses TRBV10-3 with TRBJ2-7, with 8 positions matching TRBD2. The V gene end was trimmed by 7 bases and the J gene end by 4 bases; junction bases not matched to a gene: 12. Per germline, CDR1 ENHRY and CDR2 SYGVKD. This CDR3 contains 15 residues. CDR3 nucleotides: TGTGCCATCACCGATACCCGGGAGGGCCGGTACGAGCAGTACTTC. Its translation: CAITDTREGRYEQYF.

This chain joins TRBV9 and TRBJ2-5, with 7 bases matching TRBD1. The CDR3 has 15 residues. Germline V gives CDR1 SGDLS, CDR2 YYNGEE. Losses at the gene ends were 3 bases for V and 0 bases for J; bases not matched to a gene: 5. The CDR3 loop is CASSAGTDNQETQYF. The CDR3 nucleotides are TGTGCCAGCAGCGCCGGGACAGATAACCAAGAGACCCAGTACTTC.

The rearrangement links TRBV4-3 to TRBJ2-3; tentatively, D is TRBD1 (6 bases). The CDR3 spans 14 residues. The V end lost 3 bases, the J end lost 4 bases, and 11 bases lay between the germline ends. Germline CDR1 and CDR2: LGHNA and YSLEER. The CDR3 here is CASSQVQGSDTQYF. CDR3 coding DNA: TGCGCCAGCAGCCAGGTACAGGGTTCAGATACGCAGTATTTT.

The chain carries TRBV6-2 or TRBV6-3 and TRBJ2-1, with 8 bases lining up with TRBD2. V lost 7 bases, J lost 4 bases, and 9 bases stayed unmatched. This CDR3 comprises 15 residues. Germline CDR1 reads MNHEY; CDR2 reads SVGEGT. This CDR3 reads CASKVTSGAYNEQFF. Here the CDR3 DNA reads TGTGCCAGCAAGGTAACTAGCGGAGCTTACAATGAGCAGTTCTTC.

There are a few counts of this clonotype. The J gene is TRBJ2-1, the V gene TRBV5-8, with a tentative D call TRBD2 (5 bases). The CDR3 contains 15 residues. CDR1 and CDR2 (germline): SGHTS, YDEGEE. V was trimmed by 4 bases and J by 0 bases, leaving 11 bases between them. The CDR3 here is CASSAAAGSYNEQFF. In nucleotides, the CDR3 is TGTGCCAGCAGCGCCGCCGCGGGCTCCTACAATGAGCAGTTCTTC.

This clonotype has more than one count but fewer than ten. V is TRBV7-2 and J is TRBJ2-1, with D hard to call. The CDR3 runs to 14 residues. CDR1 is SGHTA, CDR2 FQGNSA, per germline. Trimming cost V 4 bases and J 0 bases, with 7 bases left between them. The CDR3 loop reads CASSSDFSYNEQFF. CDR3 nucleotide sequence: TGTGCCAGCAGCTCCGATTTCTCCTACAATGAGCAGTTCTTC.

This clonotype occurred a few times. The gene calls are TRBV20-1 and TRBJ2-7; D is unresolved. V shed 4 bases and J shed 3 bases, with 7 bases lying between them. There are 11 residues in the CDR3. Germline V CDR1 and CDR2: DFQATT, SNEGSKA (reference sequence). The CDR3 sequence is CSAKNNYEQYF. CDR3 in DNA: TGCAGTGCTAAAAACAACTACGAGCAGTACTTC.

This clonotype was observed a handful of times. Written as DNA, the CDR3 is TGCAGCGTTGAGGGGACCTTAGACGGGACCCAGTACTTC. It translates to CSVEGTLDGTQYF. The chain carries TRBV29-1 and TRBJ2-5; D possibly matches TRBD1 or TRBD2 (5 bases each). The CDR3 is 13 residues long. The V gene's germline CDR1 is SQVTM and CDR2 ANQGSEA. Trimming removed 3 bases at V and 7 bases at J, with 15 bases between.

This clonotype was seen more than once but under ten times. V usage is TRBV20-1 and J usage is TRBJ2-7; either TRBD1 or TRBD2 may fit D (5 bases each). The CDR3 contains 15 residues. Germline CDR1 is DFQATT and CDR2 is SNEGSKA (reference sequence). Trimming removed 5 bases from V and 2 bases from J, with 19 bases in between. The CDR3 DNA sequence: TGCAGTGCTTCTGGAATGGGGGAAGTCACCTACGAGCAGTACTTC. It encodes CSASGMGEVTYEQYF.

This clonotype has a handful of counts. The chain is built from TRBV29-1 and TRBJ2-3; D is ambiguous. Per the germline V gene, CDR1 is SQVTM and CDR2 is ANQGSEA. The ends were cut back, 4 bases at V and 5 bases at J, with 13 bases in the middle. There are 13 residues in the CDR3. DNA for the CDR3: TGCAGCGTTGCGGCTAGTCGCCAAGATACGCAGTATTTT. Amino acids: CSVAASRQDTQYF.

The sample holds a few counts of this clonotype. V is TRBV5-1 and J is TRBJ2-7, with a tentative D call TRBD2 (6 bases). The V and J ends lost 7 bases and 5 bases respectively, with 16 bases between them. The CDR3 runs to 13 residues. Germline CDR1 is SGHRS and CDR2 is YFSETQ. CDR3 sequence (DNA): TGCGCCAGCGCTGGAGGGAATTGGGACGAGCAGTACTTC. Translated: CASAGGNWDEQYF.

This clonotype was recorded a few times. V is TRBV15 and J is TRBJ2-7; D remains unclear. The CDR3 has 13 amino acids. CDR1 is LNHNV and CDR2 is YYDKDF in the germline V gene (reference sequence). Deletions cut 5 bases from V and 5 bases from J, with 13 bases between. The CDR3 DNA follows: TGTGCCACCAGCGCGCGGATTGTGGACGAGCAGTACTTC. Its protein product is CATSARIVDEQYF.

This clonotype was seen a handful of times. V gene TRBV28 combines with J gene TRBJ2-7; no firm D call. V was pared by 3 bases and J by 2 bases, with 11 bases between. Germline V CDR1 and CDR2: MDHEN, SYDVKM. This CDR3 spans 14 amino acids. CDR3 loop: CASSFTPMAYEQYF. The CDR3 region has the DNA TGTGCCAGCAGTTTCACCCCAATGGCCTACGAGCAGTACTTC.

A few counts support this clonotype. The gene calls are TRBV6-1 and TRBJ1-2; D ambiguous. This CDR3 has 17 amino acids. V was pared by 6 bases and J by 8 bases, with 28 bases between. Germline V gene lookup returns CDR1 MNHNS and CDR2 SASEGT. The CDR3 is CASRSGHGRVVAKGYTF. CDR3 DNA: TGTGCCAGCAGATCAGGCCACGGTAGGGTGGTGGCGAAGGGCTACACCTTC.

The chain links TRBV6-1 to TRBJ1-4, with D possibly matching TRBD1 (5 bases). In germline, CDR1 is MNHNS, CDR2 SASEGT. V lost 6 bases to trimming and J lost 0 bases, with 11 bases between them. This CDR3 region has 15 residues. Here the CDR3 DNA reads TGTGCCAGCAGCCGGGGCAGTTCAACTAATGAAAAACTGTTTTTT. Translation gives CASSRGSSTNEKLFF.

This clonotype was counted only a few times. V gene TRBV20-1 combines with J gene TRBJ2-3; D uncertain. The CDR3 sequence is 12 residues long. Trimming stripped 6 bases from V and 3 bases from J, with 10 bases between. Germline V gene data show CDR1 as DFQATT and CDR2 as SNEGSKA (reference sequence). CDR3 region: CSALAQTDTQYF. The CDR3 coding sequence is TGCAGTGCCTTAGCTCAGACAGATACGCAGTATTTT.

V is TRBV20-1 and J is TRBJ2-1; D is perhaps TRBD2 (5 bases). V lost 3 bases and J lost 1, with 13 bases in between. Germline V gene data show CDR1 as DFQATT and CDR2 as SNEGSKA (reference sequence). The CDR3 is made up of 15 amino acids. CDR3 sequence (DNA): TGCAGTGCTAGCGGGATCCTAACATCCTACAATGAGCAGTTCTTC. Amino acid sequence: CSASGILTSYNEQFF.

DNA for the CDR3: TGTGCCAGCAGTCTGCGGGGAAGGCCTCACTATGGCTACACCTTC. Protein sequence: CASSLRGRPHYGYTF. The rearrangement uses TRBV6-2 or TRBV6-3 and TRBJ1-2; the D is unclear. V was cut by 5 bases and J by 3 bases, with 16 bases left in between. This CDR3 is 15 amino acids long. Germline-derived CDR1 and CDR2 are MNHEY and SVGEGT.

The chain uses TRBV20-1 and TRBJ2-3; 7 positions agree with TRBD2. Germline V gene lookup returns CDR1 DFQATT and CDR2 SNEGSKA (reference sequence). The trim removed 7 bases at V and 0 bases at J, leaving 7 bases unmatched. This CDR3 is built from 14 residues. In DNA, the CDR3 is TGCAGTGTTCCAACTAGCGCCAGCACAGATACGCAGTATTTT. It encodes CSVPTSASTDTQYF.

This clonotype showed up just a few times. DNA for the CDR3: TGTGCCAGCAGCTTGTCTAGCGGGAGAATTTACGAGCAGTACTTC. It is translated as CASSLSSGRIYEQYF. The rearrangement links TRBV5-5 to TRBJ2-7; 10 nucleotides align to TRBD2. CDR3 length: 15 residues. The germline CDR1 and CDR2 sequences are SGHKS and YYEKEE (reference sequence). V shed 1 base and J 4 bases; nucleotides not matched to a gene: 5.